The 28 T cell receptor beta chains given below trace back to one sample, sequenced in a study of control samples from healthy donors and cancer patients. Some clones are missing from TCRdb's copy, which holds only in-frame ones; the method was immunoSEQ multiplex PCR. The table includes over 90,000 clones, 75% to 90% detected once. The material sequenced was PBMCs. These receptors came from a man aged 60-69 years with lung cancer.

CDR3 coding DNA: TGTGCCTGGAGCCGACCACCTCTTCCTGAAGCTTTCTTT. It specifies CAWSRPPLPEAFF. The chain couples TRBV30 to TRBJ1-1, with D uncertain. The CDR3 has 13 amino acids. Trimming removed 3 bases at V and 6 bases at J, with 14 bases between. The germline V gene encodes CDR1 GTSNPN and CDR2 SVGIG (reference sequence).

This chain uses TRBV19 with TRBJ1-3; weak D call: TRBD1 (6 bases). CDR1 is LNHDA, CDR2 SQIVND, per germline (reference sequence). This CDR3 is built from 14 residues. V lost 9 bases and J 3 bases, leaving 15 bases between the germline ends. The DNA for the CDR3 is TGTGCCAGCGGACAGCAGGTTGGTGGAAACACCATATATTTT. Translating gives CASGQQVGGNTIYF.

The chain links TRBV5-1 to TRBJ2-3, with TRBD2 matching over 10 bases. V trimming: 3 bases; J trimming: 0 bases; junction bases outside the gene matches: 7. The germline V gene has CDR1 SGHRS and CDR2 YFSETQ. This CDR3 region has 17 residues. For the CDR3, the DNA is TGCGCCAGCAGCTCGTTTTCGACTAGCGGGAGCACAGATACGCAGTATTTT. As protein: CASSSFSTSGSTDTQYF.

The chain links TRBV18 to TRBJ2-7; D may be TRBD1 or TRBD2 (6 bases each). The CDR3 contains 18 residues. Germline CDR1 reads KGHSH; CDR2 reads LQKENI. V lost 3 bases and J lost 3, with 24 bases in between. The CDR3 bases are TGTGCCAGCTCACCTCTTCTGGGGGGCCCTGGGGAAGTCTACGAGCAGTACGTC. Translation gives CASSPLLGGPGEVYEQYV.

This clone has just a few counts. This rearrangement joins TRBV12-3 or TRBV12-4 to TRBJ2-7; TRBD1 might be the D (5 bases). The CDR3 runs 13 residues. The V end lost 4 bases, the J end lost 5 bases, and 12 bases lay between the germline ends. The CDR3 sequence: CASSWGRDHEQYF. DNA of the CDR3: TGTGCCAGCAGTTGGGGCAGGGATCACGAGCAGTACTTC.

This clone was counted a single time. CDR3 sequence: CASSLVGQGYSLSGNTIYF. The CDR3 nucleotides are TGTGCCAGCAGCTTAGTAGGTCAGGGCTATTCCCTCTCTGGAAACACCATATATTTT. V is TRBV7-6 and J is TRBJ1-3, with TRBD1 as a possible D gene (5 bases). V shed 1 base and J shed 0 bases, with 19 bases lying between them. The CDR3 runs to 19 residues. From germline, CDR1 is SGHVS and CDR2 FNYEAQ.

The chain joins TRBV6-6 to TRBJ1-5; 7 bases map to TRBD1. Losses at the gene ends were 6 bases for V and 4 bases for J; bases not matched to a gene: 6. The CDR3 contains 14 residues. Germline-derived CDR1 and CDR2 are MNHNY and SVGAGI (reference sequence). DNA for the CDR3: TGTGCCAGCAGACCTCCACAGGGGAATCAGCCCCAGCATTTT. Its protein is CASRPPQGNQPQHF.

The V call is TRBV7-2, the J call TRBJ2-5; D gene ambiguous. This CDR3 is built from 13 residues. V dropped 5 bases and J dropped 1 base, with 8 bases sitting between them. Germline CDR1 and CDR2: SGHTA and FQGNSA. This CDR3 reads CASSRRTQETQYF. CDR3 bases: TGTGCCAGCAGCCGACGGACCCAAGAGACCCAGTACTTC.

The chain combines TRBV5-1 with TRBJ2-5; a weak D match, TRBD1 (5 bases). This CDR3 contains 15 residues. The germline V gene encodes CDR1 SGHRS and CDR2 YFSETQ. Trimming pared 4 bases from V and 5 bases from J, leaving 18 bases between. The CDR3 loop reads CASSPDILMGETQYF. CDR3 DNA: TGCGCCAGCAGCCCGGACATCCTAATGGGGGAGACCCAGTACTTC.

This chain uses TRBV3-1 (or the pseudogene TRBV3-2) with TRBJ2-5; no firm D call. Between the trimmed V and J ends, which lost 2 bases and 9 bases, there was a span of 7 bases. From germline, CDR1 is LGHDT and CDR2 YNNKEL (reference sequence). CDR3 size: 11 residues. CDR3 residues: CASSQSNSQYF. The CDR3 nucleotides read TGTGCCAGCAGCCAATCAAACTCCCAGTACTTC.

The chain combines TRBV7-9 with TRBJ2-6; tentative D call: TRBD1 (6 bases). The V gene lost 5 bases and the J gene lost 4 bases, with 24 bases spanning the gap. The CDR3 spans 19 residues. CDR1 SEHNR and CDR2 FQNEAQ come from the germline V gene (reference sequence). The CDR3 nucleotides are TGTGCCAGCAGCCACTCTTTAACAGGGAACTTGTCCGGGGCCAACGTCCTGACTTTC. As protein: CASSHSLTGNLSGANVLTF.

The chain couples TRBV6-5 to TRBJ2-7; TRBD1 matches at 8 bases. Germline V gene lookup returns CDR1 MNHEY and CDR2 SVGAGI. The CDR3 loop spans 14 amino acids. V was clipped by 2 bases and J by 7 bases; unmatched bases: 7. Written as DNA, the CDR3 is TGTGCCAGCAGTTACGTACAGGGGGTCTCAGAGCAGTACTTC. Protein product: CASSYVQGVSEQYF.

The chain couples TRBV5-1 to TRBJ2-2; D unclear. The length of the CDR3 is 14 residues. Trimming left V 0 bases short and J 5 bases short, with 8 bases between. Looked up from germline, CDR1 is SGHRS and CDR2 is YFSETQ. The CDR3 here is CASSLGLSTGELFF. In DNA, the CDR3 is TGCGCCAGCAGCTTGGGCCTGAGTACCGGGGAGCTGTTTTTT.

This clone showed up just once. J is TRBJ1-1 and V is TRBV5-5; D gene uncertain. CDR3 size: 15 residues. The germline gives CDR1 SGHKS, CDR2 YYEKEE (reference sequence). V dropped 0 bases and J dropped 4 bases, with 13 bases sitting between them. CDR3 amino acids: CASSLDPRVGTEAFF. The CDR3 DNA reads TGTGCCAGCAGCTTGGACCCGCGGGTAGGCACTGAAGCTTTCTTT.

This chain uses TRBV4-1 with TRBJ1-2; 12 bases agree with TRBD1. After removal of 0 bases from V and 4 bases from J, the junction contained 3 bases not matched to a gene. The CDR3 is 16 residues long. Per germline, CDR1 MGHRA and CDR2 YSYEKL. The CDR3 DNA reads as TGCGCCAGCAGCCAAGATGGGACAGGGGGCGCCTATGGCTACACCTTC. Protein sequence: CASSQDGTGGAYGYTF.

This clone has just one count. V usage is TRBV4-1 and J usage is TRBJ2-3; D remains unclear. V lost 0 bases, J lost 6 bases, and 10 bases lay in between. The CDR3 consists of 14 residues. From germline, CDR1 is MGHRA and CDR2 YSYEKL. The CDR3 spells CASSQEGPWDTQYF. CDR3 nucleotides: TGCGCCAGCAGCCAAGAAGGGCCTTGGGATACGCAGTATTTT.

This chain joins TRBV7-9 and TRBJ2-5; TRBD1 agrees at 7 bases. V gave up 1 base and J gave up 3 bases; unmatched junction bases: 2. Per the germline V gene, CDR1 is SEHNR and CDR2 is FQNEAQ (reference sequence). CDR3 length equals 14 residues. The CDR3 sequence is CASSLVTGEETQYF. For the CDR3, the DNA is TGTGCCAGCAGCTTAGTCACAGGGGAAGAGACCCAGTACTTC.

This chain joins TRBV5-4 and TRBJ2-1; D unresolved. V lost 4 bases, J lost 5 bases, and 7 bases lay in between. This CDR3 has 12 amino acids. Germline CDR1 reads SGHNT; CDR2 reads YYREEE (reference sequence). As DNA, the CDR3 is TGTGCCAGCAGCAAAACCAACAATGAGCAGTTCTTC. Its protein product is CASSKTNNEQFF. Using reference TRBV5-4 and TRBJ2-1 for the parts outside the CDR3, the full variable domain is ETGVTQSPTHLIKTRGQQVTLRCSSQSGHNTVSWYQQALGQGPQFIFQYYREEENGRGNFPPRFSGLQFPNYSSELNVNALELDDSALYLCASSKTNNEQFFGPGTRLTVL.

This rearrangement joins TRBV11-3 to TRBJ2-3, with TRBD1 identical over 7 bases. The CDR3 length is 14 residues. The V and J ends lost 8 bases and 3 bases, in that order; junction bases with no gene match: 8. Germline lookup yields CDR1 SGHNT and CDR2 YENEEA. The CDR3 here is CASGDRALTDTQYF. The CDR3 coding sequence is TGTGCCAGCGGCGACAGGGCTTTAACAGATACGCAGTATTTT.

This clone is a singleton in its sample. One end of the junction fails to match germline, which may point to a read error. The CDR3 bases are TGCGCCAGCAGTGTCGGTAGAAGGGAAGGCCTCTTC. Its protein product is CASSVGRREGLF. The chain uses TRBV10-2 and TRBJ1-2, with D unresolved. The germline gives CDR1 WSHSY, CDR2 SAAADI. This CDR3 spans 12 amino acids.

On this clone: A junction boundary mismatches the germline segment, possibly from a read error. The chain recombines TRBV5-5 with TRBJ1-2; a possible D gene is TRBD1 (6 bases). There are 13 residues in the CDR3. The germline CDR1 and CDR2 sequences are SGHKS and YYEKEE (reference sequence). CDR3 loop: CAGSLFSQGESRF. CDR3 in DNA: TGTGCCGGCAGCTTGTTCTCACAGGGAGAATCCCGCTTC.

This clone was detected only once. This chain links TRBV30 with TRBJ1-1, with 7 bases matching TRBD1. J lost 10 bases, V lost 0 bases, and 5 bases had no gene match. The germline V gene has CDR1 GTSNPN and CDR2 SVGIG (reference sequence). The CDR3 is made up of 12 amino acids. In DNA form, the CDR3 reads TGTGCCTGGAGTGTGAGGGGGCTGGGAGCTTTCTTT. Protein sequence: CAWSVRGLGAFF.

Only one count was recorded for this clone. The chain joins TRBV29-1 to TRBJ2-5; D gene ambiguous. Trimming took off 1 base at V and 1 base at J, with 4 bases between the two ends. The CDR3 loop spans 12 amino acids. Germline lookup yields CDR1 SQVTM and CDR2 ANQGSEA. The CDR3 DNA reads as TGCAGCGTTGAAGGGCTCCAAGAGACCCAGTACTTC. Translation gives CSVEGLQETQYF.

The chain recombines TRBV5-6 with TRBJ2-3; 9 bases fit TRBD2. This CDR3 comprises 16 residues. With V trimmed by 2 bases and J by 4 bases, 8 bases remained unmatched. Germline CDR1 is SGHDT and CDR2 is YYEEEE. CDR3 protein: CASSFPLAGQPDTQYF. CDR3 in DNA: TGTGCCAGCAGCTTCCCGCTAGCGGGGCAACCAGATACGCAGTATTTT.

V usage is TRBV18 and J usage is TRBJ1-2, with TRBD1 matching 8 bases. In germline, CDR1 is KGHSH, CDR2 LQKENI. This CDR3 is 18 amino acids long. With V trimmed by 3 bases and J by 1 base, 13 bases remained unmatched. The CDR3 nucleotides read TGTGCCAGCTCACCCGACAGGGGCCTGCTGAATCGTAACTATGGCTACACCTTC. Its protein product is CASSPDRGLLNRNYGYTF. The full variable domain, with the rest looked up from reference TRBV18 and TRBJ1-2, is NAGVMQNPRHLVRRRGQEARLRCSPMKGHSHVYWYRQLPEEGLKFMVYLQKENIIDESGMPKERFSAEFPKEGPSILRIQQVVRGDSAAYFCASSPDRGLLNRNYGYTFGSGTRLTVV.

This chain links TRBV6-5 with TRBJ1-1; D ambiguous. Germline values: CDR1 MNHEY, CDR2 SVGAGI. V gave up 10 bases and J gave up 6 bases, with 21 bases separating them. CDR3 length: 14 amino acids. The CDR3 coding sequence is TGTGCCACCACCCCGGACCGTGGGTCCTCTGAAGCTTTCTTT. Translation gives CATTPDRGSSEAFF.

CDR3 sequence (DNA): TGTGCCAGCGGAAGGACTAGCGAAGACAATGAGCAGTTCTTC. It specifies CASGRTSEDNEQFF. V usage is TRBV3-1 (or the pseudogene TRBV3-2) and J usage is TRBJ2-1, with 9 positions matching TRBD2. This CDR3 spans 14 amino acids. V shed 8 bases and J 5 bases; nucleotides not matched to a gene: 7. The germline V gene has CDR1 LGHDT and CDR2 YNNKEL (reference sequence).

V is TRBV29-1 and J is TRBJ1-2; D is unresolved. Trimming cost V 3 bases and J 0 bases, with 8 bases left between them. Germline values: CDR1 SQVTM, CDR2 ANQGSEA. The length of the CDR3 is 13 residues. CDR3 nucleotide sequence: TGCAGCGTTGACTTCGGTTCTAACTATGGCTACACCTTC. Its protein product is CSVDFGSNYGYTF.